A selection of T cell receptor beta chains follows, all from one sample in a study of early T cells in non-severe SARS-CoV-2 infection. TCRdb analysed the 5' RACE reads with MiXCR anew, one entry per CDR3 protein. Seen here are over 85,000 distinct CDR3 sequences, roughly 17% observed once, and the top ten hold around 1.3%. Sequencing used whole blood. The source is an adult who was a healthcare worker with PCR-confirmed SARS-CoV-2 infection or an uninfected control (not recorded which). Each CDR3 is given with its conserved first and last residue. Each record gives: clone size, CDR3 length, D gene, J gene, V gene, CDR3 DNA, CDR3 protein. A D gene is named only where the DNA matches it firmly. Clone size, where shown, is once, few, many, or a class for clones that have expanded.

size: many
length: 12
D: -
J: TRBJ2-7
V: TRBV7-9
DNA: TGTGCCAGCACCGACAGTTCCTACGAGCAGTACTTC
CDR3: CASTDSSYEQYF

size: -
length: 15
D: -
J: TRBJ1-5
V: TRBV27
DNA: TGTGCCAGCAGTCGATCAGGATATAGCAATCAGCCCCAGCATTTT
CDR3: CASSRSGYSNQPQHF

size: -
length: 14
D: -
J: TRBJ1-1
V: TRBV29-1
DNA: TGCAGCGTTCTTAGTGTGCCTGGGTCTATTGAAGCTTTCTTT
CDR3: CSVLSVPGSIEAFF

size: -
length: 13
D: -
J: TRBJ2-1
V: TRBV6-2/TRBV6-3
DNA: TGTGCCAGCAGTTGGACAGCTTACAATGAGCAGTTCTTC
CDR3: CASSWTAYNEQFF

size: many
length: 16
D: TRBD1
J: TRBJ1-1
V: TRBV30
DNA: TGTGCCTGGAGTATAGGCCCCGGACAGGGCTACACTGAAGCTTTCTTT
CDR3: CAWSIGPGQGYTEAFF

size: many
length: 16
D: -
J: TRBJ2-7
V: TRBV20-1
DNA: TGCAGTGCTAGAGATCCCGACGGGAGAGAGGGGTACGAGCAGTACTTC
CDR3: CSARDPDGREGYEQYF

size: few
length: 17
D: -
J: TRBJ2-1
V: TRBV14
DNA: TGTGCCAGCAGCCAAGATAAGAGAGGCAGCCTCTACAATGAGCAGTTCTTC
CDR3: CASSQDKRGSLYNEQFF

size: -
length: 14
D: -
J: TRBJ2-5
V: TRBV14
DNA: TGTGCCAGCAGCCAACGCAGGGTTGAAGAGACCCAGTACTTC
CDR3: CASSQRRVEETQYF

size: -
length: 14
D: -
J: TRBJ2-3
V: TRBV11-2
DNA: TGTGCCAGCAGCTCCACGGGGGACTTAACTACGCAGTATTTT
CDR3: CASSSTGDLTTQYF

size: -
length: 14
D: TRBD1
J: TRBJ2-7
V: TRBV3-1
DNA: TGTGCCAGCAGCACACGGACAGGGGTTTCCGAGCAGTACTTC
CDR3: CASSTRTGVSEQYF

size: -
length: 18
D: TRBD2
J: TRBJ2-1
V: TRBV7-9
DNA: TGTGCCAGCAGCCCCACTAGCGGGGGGAAAGGAATCTACAATGAGCAGTTCTTC
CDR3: CASSPTSGGKGIYNEQFF

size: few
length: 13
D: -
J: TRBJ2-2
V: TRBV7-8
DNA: TGTGCCAGCAGCCAACGATGGGGCGGGGAGCTGTTTTTT
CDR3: CASSQRWGGELFF

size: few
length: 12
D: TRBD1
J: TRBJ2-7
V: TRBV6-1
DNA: TGTGCCAGCAGTGTAGCCGGGACAGGGCAGTACTTC
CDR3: CASSVAGTGQYF

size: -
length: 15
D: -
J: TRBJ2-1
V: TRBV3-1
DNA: TGTGCCAGCAGCCCTACCAGGGACTCCTACAATGAGCAGTTCTTC
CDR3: CASSPTRDSYNEQFF

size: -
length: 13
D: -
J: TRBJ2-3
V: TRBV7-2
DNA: TGTGCCAGCAGCTATTACTACACAGATACGCAGTATTTT
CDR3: CASSYYYTDTQYF

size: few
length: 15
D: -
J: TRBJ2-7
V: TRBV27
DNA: TGTGCCAGCAAGGGGCTGAGGCAGGGGAAACACGAGCAGTACTTC
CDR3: CASKGLRQGKHEQYF

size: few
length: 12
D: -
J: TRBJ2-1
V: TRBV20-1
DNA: TGCAGTGCTAGGCGCCCCCCAAATGAGCAGTTCTTC
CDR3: CSARRPPNEQFF

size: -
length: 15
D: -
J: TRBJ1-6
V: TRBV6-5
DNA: TGTGCCAGCAGTTACTCCCGGGGGCAAGGTTCACCCCTCCACTTT
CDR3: CASSYSRGQGSPLHF

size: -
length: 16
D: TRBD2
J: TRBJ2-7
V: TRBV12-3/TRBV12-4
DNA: TGTGCCAGCAGCCCTTCGACTAGCGGGAAGGCTAGCGAGCAGTACTTC
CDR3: CASSPSTSGKASEQYF

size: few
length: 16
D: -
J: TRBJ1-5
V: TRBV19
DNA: TGTGCCAGTAGTACGAACGCCGGGACACCTAATCAGCCCCAGCATTTT
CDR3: CASSTNAGTPNQPQHF

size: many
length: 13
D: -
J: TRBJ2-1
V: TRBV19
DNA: TGTGCCAGTATCGGTAGCGGTTACAATGAGCAGTTCTTC
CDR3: CASIGSGYNEQFF

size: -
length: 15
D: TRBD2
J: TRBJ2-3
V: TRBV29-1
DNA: TGCAGCGTTACCGGACTAGCGGGAAACACAGATACGCAGTATTTT
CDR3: CSVTGLAGNTDTQYF

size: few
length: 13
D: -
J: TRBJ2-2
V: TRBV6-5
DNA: TGTGCCAGCAGTAAGGAGTCCACCGGGGAGCTGTTTTTT
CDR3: CASSKESTGELFF

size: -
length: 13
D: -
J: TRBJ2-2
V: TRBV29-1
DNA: TGCAGCGCCTGGGGGCTACTCGGCGGGGAGCTGTTTTTT
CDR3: CSAWGLLGGELFF

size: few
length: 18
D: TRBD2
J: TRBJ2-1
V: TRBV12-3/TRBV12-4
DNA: TGTGCCAGCAGACCGGGACTAGCGGGAGATAACTCCTACAATGAGCAGTTCTTC
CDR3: CASRPGLAGDNSYNEQFF

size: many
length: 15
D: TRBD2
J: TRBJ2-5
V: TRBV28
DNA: TGTGCCAGCATGCCGGGACTAGCGATAAGAGAGACCCAGTACTTC
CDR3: CASMPGLAIRETQYF

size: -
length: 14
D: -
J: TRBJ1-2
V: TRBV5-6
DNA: TGTGCCAGCAGCCTTGGACAGAATAACTATGGCTACACCTTC
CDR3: CASSLGQNNYGYTF

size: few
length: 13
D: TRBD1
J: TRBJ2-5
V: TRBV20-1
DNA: TGCAGTGCTAGAGACGGACAGGGAGAGACCCAGTACTTC
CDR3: CSARDGQGETQYF

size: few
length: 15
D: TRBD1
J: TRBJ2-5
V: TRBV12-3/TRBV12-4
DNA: TGTGCCAGCAGTTTAGTGGCAGGGGGCGCGGGGACCCAGTACTTC
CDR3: CASSLVAGGAGTQYF

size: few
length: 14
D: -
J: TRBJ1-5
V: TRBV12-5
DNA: TGTGCTAGTGGTATAGGGGGGTCGGGTCAGCCCCAGCATTTT
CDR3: CASGIGGSGQPQHF

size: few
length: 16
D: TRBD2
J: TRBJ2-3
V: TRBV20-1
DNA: TGCAGTGCCTGGACTAGCGGGGGGCTTAGCACAGATACGCAGTATTTT
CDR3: CSAWTSGGLSTDTQYF